Below, 4 T cell receptor beta chains from the same sample are listed, as sequenced in a study of PD-1 blockade in classical Hodgkin lymphoma. Time point of the sample: cycle 4 day 1 (C4D1), after 6 weeks of nivolumab. There was relapse after autologous stem cell transplantation in every patient, and there was variation in brentuximab vedotin exposure. This table comes from immunoSEQ multiplex PCR, and its TCRdb copy is limited to in-frame clones, with some not included. The data show about 21,000 clones, 80% seen once. Source: peripheral blood mononuclear cells (PBMCs), taken before the fourth cycle of nivolumab. All receptors derive from a human donor with classical Hodgkin lymphoma.

The genes are TRBV5-8 and TRBJ2-1, with TRBD2 matching 8 bases. J gave up 2 bases and V 0 bases, and 4 bases lay outside the gene matches. The CDR3 spans 16 residues. The V gene's germline CDR1 is SGHTS and CDR2 YDEGEE. The CDR3 nucleotides read TGTGCCAGCAGCTTGGGGGTTAGCGGGACCTACAATGAGCAGTTCTTC. Translated, it gives CASSLGVSGTYNEQFF.

The J gene is TRBJ1-2, the V gene TRBV2; possibly TRBD1 for D (5 bases). V lost 6 bases to trimming and J lost 8 bases, with 13 bases between them. CDR1 and CDR2 from the germline V gene are SNHLY and FYNNEI. The CDR3 length is 12 residues. DNA of the CDR3: TGTGCCAGCAGAGAGGGGCGGGAGGGCTACACCTTC. Its translation: CASREGREGYTF.

This chain connects TRBV4-1 to TRBJ1-3, with D unresolved. Germline V gene lookup returns CDR1 MGHRA and CDR2 YSYEKL. The length of the CDR3 is 11 residues. V was clipped by 6 bases and J by 4 bases, with 4 bases between them. The CDR3 DNA reads as TGCGCCAGCAGTAAGGGAAACACCATATATTTT. This encodes CASSKGNTIYF.

This clone was counted once. The gene calls are TRBV4-2 and TRBJ1-3; D unclear. CDR1 LGHNA and CDR2 YNFKEQ come from the germline V gene. This CDR3 is built from 13 residues. V was clipped by 0 bases and J by 4 bases, with 4 bases between them. The CDR3 DNA reads as TGTGCCAGCAGCCAAGACGCAGGAAACACCATATATTTT. This translates into CASSQDAGNTIYF.